This T cell receptor (beta chain) stems from a study of PD-1 blockade in classical Hodgkin lymphoma. Findings of the study overall: Some patients began nivolumab under 1 year after ASCT. These patients were excluded from later analyses. Repertoire difference causes, possibly disease activity or prior therapy, remain undefined.

Each patient's relapse followed autologous stem cell transplantation, and brentuximab vedotin exposure varied. Researchers report purifying CD4+ T cells from thawed PBMCs by magnetic negative selection. The protocol was immunoSEQ multiplex PCR, while the TCRdb copy is restricted to in-frame clones and leaves out a portion. This repertoire shows about 7,700 clones, around 86% found once; its top ten account for about 1.6%. Comment on this clone: The target antigen is unknown.

CDR3 size: 14 residues. Trimming took 4 bases from V and 1 from J; bases not matched to a gene: 1. Germline-derived CDR1 and CDR2 are KGHSH and LQKENI. The origin of this receptor is a human donor with classical Hodgkin lymphoma. The material sequenced was CD4+ T cells from blood, taken at baseline. The chain couples TRBV18 to TRBJ1-5; 7 nucleotides match TRBD1. The CDR3 is CASSLGQSNQPQHF. As DNA, the CDR3 is TGTGCCAGCTCACTGGGACAGAGCAATCAGCCCCAGCATTTT.